The 9 T cell receptor beta chains listed next were all sequenced from one sample in a study of PD-1 blockade in classical Hodgkin lymphoma (dated by TCRdb to 2019 to 2021). The time point label here, explained by the study, means: cycle 4 day 1 (C4D1), after six to seven weeks of nivolumab. All trial patients had relapsed after autologous stem cell transplantation, with cohorts A, B and C differing in prior brentuximab vedotin exposure. Libraries were prepared through the immunoSEQ multiplex PCR assay. TCRdb carries this immuneACCESS record with in-frame sequences only. Its versions omit some clonotypes, under half of them owing to an unresolved V gene in the studies checked, with the rest unexplained. This sample lists over 50,000 clones; about 85% were detected once. The ten largest clones add up to over 7.5% of the sample. This material consisted of peripheral blood mononuclear cells (PBMCs), taken before the fourth cycle of nivolumab. These receptors all stem from a human donor with classical Hodgkin lymphoma.

The V gene is TRBV5-1, the J gene TRBJ1-4; 7 bases align to TRBD1. V trimming: 3 bases; J trimming: 1 base; junction bases outside the gene matches: 0. Germline CDR1 reads SGHRS; CDR2 reads YFSETQ. The CDR3 is 14 amino acids. The chain's CDR3 is CASSSGGTNEKLFF. As DNA, the CDR3 is TGCGCCAGCAGCTCAGGGGGAACTAATGAAAAACTGTTTTTT.

This clone was recorded only once. The rearrangement links TRBV28 to TRBJ1-3; D may be TRBD1 (5 bases). CDR3 length: 14 amino acids. CDR1 MDHEN and CDR2 SYDVKM come from the germline V gene. V gave up 3 bases and J gave up 3 bases, with 9 bases separating them. CDR3 sequence (DNA): TGTGCCAGCAGTTTGTTTCAGGGTGGAAACACCATATATTTT. It translates to CASSLFQGGNTIYF.

V gene TRBV7-8 combines with J gene TRBJ1-2, with 9 bases lining up with TRBD1. Germline loops: CDR1 SGHVS, CDR2 FQNEAQ. The CDR3 totals 15 residues. Losses at the gene ends were 3 bases for V and 4 bases for J; bases not matched to a gene: 6. CDR3 loop: CASSFSGQGIYGYTF. For the CDR3, the DNA is TGTGCCAGCAGCTTTTCTGGACAGGGGATCTATGGCTACACCTTC.

This rearrangement joins TRBV6-1 to TRBJ2-1; no firm D call. Per germline, CDR1 MNHNS and CDR2 SASEGT. V shed 7 bases and J shed 7 bases, with 8 bases lying between them. There are 11 residues in the CDR3. The CDR3: CASIGGNEQFF. The CDR3 DNA is TGTGCCAGCATAGGCGGAAATGAGCAGTTCTTC.

The chain combines TRBV5-1 with TRBJ2-3; D may be TRBD1 or TRBD2 (5 bases each). The CDR3 has 16 residues. The germline V and J ends were trimmed by 0 bases and 0 bases, with 11 bases remaining between them. The germline gives CDR1 SGHRS, CDR2 YFSETQ. The CDR3 protein is CASSLVGATSTDTQYF. The DNA for the CDR3 is TGCGCCAGCAGCTTGGTCGGGGCGACTAGCACAGATACGCAGTATTTT.

V usage is TRBV6-6 and J usage is TRBJ2-7; TRBD1 agrees at 8 bases. The trim removed 7 bases at V and 0 bases at J, leaving 8 bases unmatched. The CDR3 sequence is 15 residues long. Germline loops: CDR1 MNHNY, CDR2 SVGAGI (reference sequence). The CDR3 DNA reads as TGTGCCAGCACCCCGACAGGGGTTGGCTCCTACGAGCAGTACTTC. Translating gives CASTPTGVGSYEQYF.

The DNA for the CDR3 is TGTGCCAGTAGATTCGGGGGCGGCGGGTACGAGCAGTACTTC. Translation gives CASRFGGGGYEQYF. The chain is built from TRBV28 and TRBJ2-7; possibly TRBD1 or TRBD2 for D (6 bases each). The CDR3 is made up of 14 amino acids. Germline CDR1 and CDR2: MDHEN and SYDVKM. V gave up 9 bases and J gave up 4 bases, with 19 bases separating them.

This chain uses TRBV28 with TRBJ2-1, with D unclear. CDR3 size: 12 residues. Germline CDR1 MDHEN, CDR2 SYDVKM. V was cut by 4 bases and J by 6 bases, with 7 bases left in between. CDR3: CASSSLSNEQFF. The CDR3 DNA sequence: TGTGCCAGCAGTTCTCTTTCCAATGAGCAGTTCTTC.

On this clone itself: Other DNA sequences in this sample translate to the same CDR3. The V gene is TRBV5-1, the J gene TRBJ2-3; the D is unclear. Germline CDR1 reads SGHRS; CDR2 reads YFSETQ. The CDR3 spans 13 residues. Deletions cut 1 base from V and 2 bases from J, with 5 bases between. The CDR3 spells CASSLIPTDTQYF. CDR3 in DNA: TGCGCCAGCAGCTTGATCCCCACAGATACGCAGTATTTT.